The rows below give T cell receptor beta chains drawn from one sample of a study of cytomegalovirus exposure and HLA in healthy donors. This table comes from immunoSEQ multiplex PCR, and its TCRdb copy is limited to in-frame clones, with some not included. Of 150,000 or so clones listed, 65% to 70% were seen once; the top ten hold about 10%. Sample: PBMCs. The receptors derive from a man aged 25 to 45 in good health and CMV-seropositive. CDR3s include the opening cysteine and the closing phenylalanine or tryptophan. Fields, in order: V gene, J gene, CDR3 protein.

v_call: TRBV9; j_call: TRBJ2-5; cdr3_aa: CASSGQGARGQETQYF
v_call: TRBV4-1; j_call: TRBJ2-7; cdr3_aa: CASSQDSFYEQYF
v_call: TRBV5-1; j_call: TRBJ2-7; cdr3_aa: CASSLFGTSGSLYEQYF
v_call: TRBV5-5; j_call: TRBJ2-2; cdr3_aa: CASSPQPGQGRTGELFF
v_call: TRBV27; j_call: TRBJ2-1; cdr3_aa: CASSIPGLAYEQFF
v_call: TRBV9; j_call: TRBJ2-1; cdr3_aa: CASSVALRDFSYNEQFF
v_call: TRBV7-8; j_call: TRBJ2-1; cdr3_aa: CASSNSGNSYNEQFF
v_call: TRBV6-1; j_call: TRBJ2-1; cdr3_aa: CASGPTSGRVNEQFF
v_call: TRBV5-1; j_call: TRBJ2-2; cdr3_aa: CASSLTSGMSPGELFF
v_call: TRBV18; j_call: TRBJ2-7; cdr3_aa: CASSPTGGEQYF
v_call: TRBV7-9; j_call: TRBJ1-4; cdr3_aa: CSSSPPGEKLFF
v_call: TRBV7-8; j_call: TRBJ1-1; cdr3_aa: CASSFQVRGEAFF
v_call: TRBV2; j_call: TRBJ1-5; cdr3_aa: CASSQQGINQPQHF
v_call: TRBV18; j_call: TRBJ2-7; cdr3_aa: CASSRGQGVVEQYF
v_call: TRBV27; j_call: TRBJ2-7; cdr3_aa: CASSFRTPLAGGPDEQYF
v_call: TRBV28; j_call: TRBJ2-4; cdr3_aa: CASSFPGGLRAKNIQYF
v_call: TRBV28; j_call: TRBJ2-1; cdr3_aa: CASSPGLAGAWEQFF
v_call: TRBV11-1; j_call: TRBJ1-2; cdr3_aa: CASSMSGAGYGYTF
v_call: TRBV5-1; j_call: TRBJ1-1; cdr3_aa: CASSSGTGNTEAFF
v_call: TRBV2; j_call: TRBJ2-5; cdr3_aa: CASKTGTGSVLQYF
v_call: TRBV6-1; j_call: TRBJ2-5; cdr3_aa: CASSEGTGGAEEQYF
v_call: TRBV6-5; j_call: TRBJ2-7; cdr3_aa: CASSYGTGDWEQYF
v_call: TRBV7-3; j_call: TRBJ2-3; cdr3_aa: CASSLDRLAGEQDTQYF
v_call: TRBV18; j_call: TRBJ2-1; cdr3_aa: CASSDGTSGRRGNEQFF
v_call: TRBV12-5; j_call: TRBJ1-1; cdr3_aa: CASGQAAGAAFF